This T cell receptor (beta chain) was identified during a study of glioma-infiltrating T cells. General study results and limits: Very few CDR3 sequences were shared between tissue and blood. Non-neoplastic patients had below-expected tissue-blood divergence, while all gliomas exceeded expectation.

V shed 3 bases and J shed 3 bases, with 12 bases lying between them. The CDR3 totals 14 residues. CDR1 is KGHSH, CDR2 LQKENI, per germline. Concerning this clonotype: Its antigen is unidentified. A single base separates this from a much larger clone, so it may be a read error. Likely a read error: the CDR3 ends without its conserved phenylalanine or tryptophan.

The iRepertoire nested amplicon-rescue multiplex PCR amplified TCR alpha and beta CDR3s from RNA. For one-step reverse transcription and amplification, 100-400 ng of tissue mRNA or PBMC total RNA was used. In TCRdb, the multiplex PCR reads were re-called with MiXCR into one record per CDR3 protein. The sample includes tens of thousands of distinct CDR3 sequences, approximately 39% seen only once; the top ten take roughly two fifths. The receptor comes from a human donor with low-grade glioma or glioblastoma, undergoing nonglioma brain surgery, or in good health (not recorded which). The V gene is TRBV18, the J gene TRBJ2-7; no clear D gene. Material: glioma tissue, nonneoplastic brain tissue, or PBMCs (not recorded which). CDR3 DNA sequence: TGTGCCAGCTCACCGGGATCGACCCTCTACGAGCAGTACTTA. This encodes CASSPGSTLYEQYL.